The present T cell receptor beta chain was sequenced within a study of T cell repertoires in cytomegalovirus infection. Study-wide background: Researchers turned to recently identified HLA-C-restricted CMV epitopes as well as well-studied HLA-B-restricted ones. Through public TCR beta signatures, both CMV infection and matching HLA type were indicated.

TCRdb itself ran the reads through MiXCR, one entry per CDR3 protein. Of about 890,000 distinct CDR3 sequences listed, approximately 31% are singletons. Study-level findings and limits: Within the response measured ex vivo, HLA-C-restricted CMV-specific TCR beta clonotypes were dominant. Summed frequency of public TCR beta families distinguished CMV carriers with the relevant HLA.

There are 19 residues in the CDR3. V dropped 6 bases and J dropped 4 bases, with 33 bases sitting between them. Germline V lookup: CDR1 DFQATT, CDR2 SNEGSKA (reference sequence). This clonotype was observed a few times. What it recognizes is unknown. Material: cultured CD8+ T cells from PBMCs, obtained from culture after CMV antigen stimulation. The V gene is TRBV20-1, the J gene TRBJ1-2; a weak D match, TRBD1 (5 bases). This TCR derives from a human donor in good health (CMV status not recorded). Some clones in this sample may be carry-over from other donors' samples. The CDR3 DNA follows: TGCAGTGCCCTTTACGACAGCGTTCTCGAGCAATGGAGATTCTATGGCTACACCTTC. It specifies CSALYDSVLEQWRFYGYTF.